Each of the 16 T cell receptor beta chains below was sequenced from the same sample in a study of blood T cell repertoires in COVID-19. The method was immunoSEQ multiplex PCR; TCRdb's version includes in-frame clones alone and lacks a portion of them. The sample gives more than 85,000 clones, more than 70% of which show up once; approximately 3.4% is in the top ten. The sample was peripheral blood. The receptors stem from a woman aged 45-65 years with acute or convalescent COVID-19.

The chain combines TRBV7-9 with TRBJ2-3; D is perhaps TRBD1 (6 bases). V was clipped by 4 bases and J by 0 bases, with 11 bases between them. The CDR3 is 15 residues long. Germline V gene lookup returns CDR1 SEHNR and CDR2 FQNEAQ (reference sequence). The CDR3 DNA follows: TGTGCCAGCAGCTCGAGGGGGAAGAGCACAGATACGCAGTATTTT. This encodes CASSSRGKSTDTQYF.

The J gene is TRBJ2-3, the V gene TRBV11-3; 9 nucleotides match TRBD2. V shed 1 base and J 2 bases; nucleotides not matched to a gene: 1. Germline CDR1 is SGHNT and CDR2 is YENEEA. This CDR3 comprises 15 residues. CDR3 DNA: TGTGCCAGCAGCTTAGGCGGGAGGGACACAGATACGCAGTATTTT. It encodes CASSLGGRDTDTQYF. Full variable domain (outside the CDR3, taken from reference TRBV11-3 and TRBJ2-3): EAGVVQSPRYKIIEKKQPVAFWCNPISGHNTLYWYLQNLGQGPELLIRYENEEAVDDSQLPKDRFSAERLKGVDSTLKIQPAELGDSAVYLCASSLGGRDTDTQYFGPGTRLTVL.

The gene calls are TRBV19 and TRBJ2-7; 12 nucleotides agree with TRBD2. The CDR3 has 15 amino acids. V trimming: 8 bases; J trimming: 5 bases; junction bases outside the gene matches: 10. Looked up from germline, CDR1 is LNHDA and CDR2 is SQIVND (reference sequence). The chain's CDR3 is CASGLAGRRKDEQYF. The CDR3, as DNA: TGTGCCAGTGGACTAGCGGGAAGGCGGAAAGACGAGCAGTACTTC.

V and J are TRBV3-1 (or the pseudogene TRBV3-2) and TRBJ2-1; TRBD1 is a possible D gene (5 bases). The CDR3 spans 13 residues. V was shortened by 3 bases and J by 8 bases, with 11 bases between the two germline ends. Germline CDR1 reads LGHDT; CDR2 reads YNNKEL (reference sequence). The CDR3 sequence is CASSHAAGYEQFF. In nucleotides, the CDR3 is TGTGCCAGCAGCCACGCTGCAGGGTATGAGCAGTTCTTC.

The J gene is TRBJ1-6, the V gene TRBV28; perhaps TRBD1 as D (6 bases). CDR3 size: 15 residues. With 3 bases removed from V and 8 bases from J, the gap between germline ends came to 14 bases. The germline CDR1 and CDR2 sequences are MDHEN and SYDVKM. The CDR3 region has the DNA TGTGCCAGCAGTTTTCAGACAGGCGCTTATTCACCCCTCCACTTT. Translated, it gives CASSFQTGAYSPLHF.

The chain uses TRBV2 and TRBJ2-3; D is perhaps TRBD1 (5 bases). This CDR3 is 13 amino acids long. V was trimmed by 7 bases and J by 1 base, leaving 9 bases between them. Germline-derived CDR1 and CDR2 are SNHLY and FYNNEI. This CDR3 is CASKGPGTDTQYF. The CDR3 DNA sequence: TGTGCCAGCAAGGGGCCCGGCACAGATACGCAGTATTTT.

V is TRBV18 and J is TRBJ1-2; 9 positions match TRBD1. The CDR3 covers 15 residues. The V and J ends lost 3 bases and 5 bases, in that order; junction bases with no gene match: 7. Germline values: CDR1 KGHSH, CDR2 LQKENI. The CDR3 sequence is CASSPGTGSGYGYTF. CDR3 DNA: TGTGCCAGCTCACCCGGGACAGGGAGCGGGTATGGCTACACCTTC.

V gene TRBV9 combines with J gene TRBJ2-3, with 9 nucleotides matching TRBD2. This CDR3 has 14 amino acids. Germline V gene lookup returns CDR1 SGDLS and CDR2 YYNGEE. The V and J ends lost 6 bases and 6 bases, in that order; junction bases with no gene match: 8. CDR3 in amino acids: CASTGTSSADTQYF. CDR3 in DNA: TGTGCCAGCACCGGGACTAGCTCCGCCGATACGCAGTATTTT.

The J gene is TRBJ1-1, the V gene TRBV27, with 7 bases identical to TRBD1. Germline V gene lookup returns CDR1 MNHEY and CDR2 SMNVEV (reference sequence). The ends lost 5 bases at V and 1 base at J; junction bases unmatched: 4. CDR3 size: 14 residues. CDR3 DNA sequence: TGTGCCAGCAGTCCACAGGGGTGGAACACTGAAGCTTTCTTT. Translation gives CASSPQGWNTEAFF.

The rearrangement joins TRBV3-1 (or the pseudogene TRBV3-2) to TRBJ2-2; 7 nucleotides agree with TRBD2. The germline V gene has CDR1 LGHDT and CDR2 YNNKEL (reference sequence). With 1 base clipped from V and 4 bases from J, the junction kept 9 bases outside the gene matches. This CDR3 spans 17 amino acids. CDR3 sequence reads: CASSQAGGSRVTGELFF. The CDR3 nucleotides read TGTGCCAGCAGCCAAGCCGGCGGGAGTAGGGTCACCGGGGAGCTGTTTTTT.

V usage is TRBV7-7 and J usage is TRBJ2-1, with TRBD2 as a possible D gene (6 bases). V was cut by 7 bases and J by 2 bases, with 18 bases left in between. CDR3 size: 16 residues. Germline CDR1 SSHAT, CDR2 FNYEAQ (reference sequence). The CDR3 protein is CASTHPRETTYNEQFF. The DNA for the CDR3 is TGTGCCAGCACCCACCCCCGGGAGACTACCTACAATGAGCAGTTCTTC.

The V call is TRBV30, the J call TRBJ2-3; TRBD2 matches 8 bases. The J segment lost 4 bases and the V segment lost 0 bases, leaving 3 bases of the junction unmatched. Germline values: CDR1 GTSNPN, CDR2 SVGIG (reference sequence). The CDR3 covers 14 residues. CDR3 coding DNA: TGTGCCTGGAGTGTACGGGGGGGGTCAGATACGCAGTATTTT. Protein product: CAWSVRGGSDTQYF.

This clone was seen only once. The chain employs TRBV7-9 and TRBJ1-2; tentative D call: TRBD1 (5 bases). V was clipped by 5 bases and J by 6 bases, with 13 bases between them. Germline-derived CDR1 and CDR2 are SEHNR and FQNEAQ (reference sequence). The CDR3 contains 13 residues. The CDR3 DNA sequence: TGTGCCAGCAGCCGCGCAGGAGGGGATGGCTACACCTTC. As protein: CASSRAGGDGYTF.

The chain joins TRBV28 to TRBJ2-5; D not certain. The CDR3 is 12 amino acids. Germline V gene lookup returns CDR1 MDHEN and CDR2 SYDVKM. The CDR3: CGVVGSMETQYF. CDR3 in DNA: TGTGGCGTGGTGGGTAGCATGGAGACCCAGTACTTC.

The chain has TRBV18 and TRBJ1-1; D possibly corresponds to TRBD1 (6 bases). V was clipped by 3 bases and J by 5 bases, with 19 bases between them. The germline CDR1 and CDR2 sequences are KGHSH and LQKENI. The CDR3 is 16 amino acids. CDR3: CASSPSRGGVGTEAFF. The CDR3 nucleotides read TGTGCCAGCTCACCTTCACGAGGGGGAGTTGGTACTGAAGCTTTCTTT. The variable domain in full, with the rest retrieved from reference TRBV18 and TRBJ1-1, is NAGVMQNPRHLVRRRGQEARLRCSPMKGHSHVYWYRQLPEEGLKFMVYLQKENIIDESGMPKERFSAEFPKEGPSILRIQQVVRGDSAAYFCASSPSRGGVGTEAFFGQGTRLTVV.

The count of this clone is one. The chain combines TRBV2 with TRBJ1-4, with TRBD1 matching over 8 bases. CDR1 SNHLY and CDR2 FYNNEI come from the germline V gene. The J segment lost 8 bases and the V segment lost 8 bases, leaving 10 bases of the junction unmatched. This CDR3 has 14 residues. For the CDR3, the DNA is TGTGCCAGCTCGCAGACAGGGGCAGGCGAAAAACTGTTTTTT. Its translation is CASSQTGAGEKLFF.